The present TCR beta chain was sequenced within a study of cytomegalovirus exposure and HLA in healthy donors (dated by TCRdb to 2016 to 2017). In the study overall: In an earlier analysis of roughly 500 of the donors, approximately 260 Gb of sequence data and 120 million or so unique TCR beta sequences from about 179 million T cells were reported. Donor age, sex, ethnicity and CMV serostatus were compiled alongside the repertoire data. Approximately 300 gigabases of sequencing data and around 90 million unique TCR sequences made up an early release that covered 500 to 700 HLA-typed donors. Across under 500 genotyped donors of the cohort, an average of about 200,000 unique TCR beta nucleotide sequences per donor were sequenced, and 15% to 20% of those sequences were non-productive. Rather than drawing on any new phenotypic data, the later analysis identified candidate immune exposures from TCR beta sequences and the way those sequences occurred across donors. The study aimed to test whether signatures of past pathogen exposure could be identified by cataloging public T cell receptors. High-throughput TCR immunosequencing, statistical association of individual TCRs with disease status, and machine learning were combined to predict cytomegalovirus infection status. Along with the approximately 700-subject first cohort, a separate validation cohort of some 130 different subjects was used. The number of typed donors differed by locus: about 620-630 for A, B, C, DRB1 and DQB1; some 540 for DQA1; approximately 600 for DPA1; and some 470 for DPB1. An earlier analysis of 450 to 750 of the donors used high-throughput TCR beta sequencing to judge whether each TCR beta V gene segment behaved as functional or pseudogenic. The T cell repertoires of 670 or so subjects were profiled by immunosequencing and related to cytomegalovirus serostatus. Of the 300 to 450 genotyped donors, 65% to 90% were placed in the genetic ancestry cluster associated with self-reported Caucasian donors. Five DR-DQ haplotypes were treated as single units for association and clustering because of strong linkage in the cohort. A later genetic analysis used genome-wide SNP genotypes for about 60% of the roughly 700 donors, treating that subset as a discovery cohort. In a later analysis, previously published TCR beta repertoires from 550 to 700 donors were re-analyzed and high-resolution HLA genotyping was added so that TCR occurrence patterns could be studied. All discovery cohort repertoires had been generated using a single sequencing platform. Class I and class II HLA loci were covered by the typing at four-digit resolution. Findings and caveats that apply to the study as a whole: According to a later analysis, most CMV-associated TCR beta chains appeared to be HLA-restricted, and the HLA associations seemed to be driven largely by CMV exposure. In a later analysis, 16,951 TCR beta sequences were associated with specific HLA alleles at a false discovery rate of 0.05. According to the authors, the approach could potentially be generalized to other disease states and immunological phenotypes. According to a later analysis, parvovirus B19, influenza, CMV and Epstein-Barr virus appeared linked to several top co-occurrence clusters. A group of highly shared sequence variants was considered likely to be a technical artifact of the sequencing pipeline. In a later analysis, the rate of TCR association differed among HLA loci, with DRB1 alleles having the most associated TCRs and HLA-C alleles having the fewest. The classifier was reported to diagnose cytomegalovirus status with high specificity and sensitivity in both the original and validation cohorts. A later genetic analysis associated a missense DCLRE1C variant with V-gene and J-gene trimming of TCR beta chains, and an independent cohort replicated the association. Roughly uniform sequencing depth across donors was assumed in presence/absence analyses, although this assumption may not hold. Only TCR beta chains were sequenced in this cohort, and the absence of alpha or paired-chain data limited detectable features. An earlier analysis of approximately 570 of the donors showed that most TCR beta V segments appeared in productive rearrangements either about 87% or about 30% of the time, which broadly matched IMGT annotations. A further reported finding was that TCR beta sequences accurately predicted the HLA-A and HLA-B alleles for most subjects in the first cohort. For the cohort, immune exposure information was limited to CMV serostatus. In a later genetic analysis, fewer N-insertions in productive TCRs were reported among donors in an Asian-associated ancestry cluster than the approximately 630-donor mean. Some IMGT-functional V segments, including TRBV6-2 and TRBV6-3, could not be told apart with the 87-base-pair reads, so those segments were excluded. In a later analysis, HLA-associated TCR beta chains were found to be more clonally expanded and to have lower generation probabilities than equally common non-associated chains. HLA typing was unavailable for some donors at each locus, so association tests used only the typed subset. In vitro tests confirmed that three of the cytomegalovirus-associated TCR beta chains recognize cytomegalovirus antigens. Most TCR sequences were observed very rarely across donors, whereas some public TCRs were present in many individuals. When HLA alleles, especially DR and DQ, strongly co-occurred, TCR associations were difficult to assign to individual alleles. Correlated functional status among segregating V segments might reflect linkage disequilibrium, but an unknown experimental factor could not be ruled out. About 17 rarely observed V segments, including chromosome 9 orphons, were excluded from the earlier analysis of just under 600 of the donors because counts were too low. In the study, approximately 160 TCR beta chains were listed as associated with cytomegalovirus.

The cohort comprised around 700 healthy bone marrow donors. Cohort members were all nominally healthy when sampled, although unrecorded immune exposures were likely present. The donor tested CMV seronegative, placing the donor among the 350 to 400 seronegative members of the cohort. Each donor provided a peripheral blood sample, and peripheral blood mononuclear cells were used for TCR beta sequencing. Genomic DNA extraction from the blood cell samples was performed with the Qiagen DNeasy Blood Extraction Kit. On this clone: No antigen is known for it. Base qualities are not recorded, but no much larger clone differs from it by a single base.

Library preparation was by the immunoSEQ multiplex PCR assay. For the multiplex PCR, a mixture combining 60 forward primers for TCR Vbeta segments and 13 reverse primers for TCR Jbeta segments was used. The CDR3 region of rearranged TCR beta genes was amplified from genomic DNA by a multiplex PCR assay. On the Illumina HiSeq System, the amplified TCR beta libraries were sequenced as 87-base-pair reads. On the study's bioinformatics: A later analysis tallied approximately 87 million unique TCR beta chains across the 660 or so repertoires, and about 10 million of those chains were shared by two or more donors. Raw reads were error-corrected and collapsed into unique sequences with a nearest-neighbor algorithm that merged closely related sequences to remove PCR and sequencing errors. V, D and J gene segments were assigned by aligning CDR3 sequences to IMGT reference sequences. For a sequence to be retained, a match of at least six nucleotides was required to both a V gene segment and a J gene segment. A rearrangement was called productive if the CDR3 had no stop codons and remained in frame with V and J, and every other rearrangement was called non-productive. Following IMGT convention, CDR3 was defined as the stretch from the second conserved V-encoded cysteine to the conserved J-encoded phenylalanine. The earlier analysis of about 570 of the donors excluded any sequence lacking an unambiguous match to a single V gene segment. An earlier analysis of 587 of the donors called V segments functional above 56.7% productive rearrangements and segregating when the between-donor standard deviation exceeded 5%. A statistical classification framework was built for diagnosing cytomegalovirus status from the catalog of TCR beta chain sequences. A later analysis assigned V and J genes by comparing TCR nucleotide sequences with IMGT/GENE-DB human TR gene sequences. A later analysis assigned CDR3 sequences and most-parsimonious VDJ recombination scenarios with the TCRdist pipeline. In a later analysis, each TCR beta chain was defined by its CDR3 amino acid sequence together with its V-gene family, and reads without a unique V-gene family were excluded. To address suspected cross-contamination and a sequencing artifact, a later analysis removed around 590 highly shared, low-generation-probability nucleotide sequences. In a later analysis, a clonal expansion index for each public chain was calculated from normalized within-repertoire ranks of inferred template counts. A later analysis computed generation probabilities with a VDJ recombination model fitted to out-of-frame rearrangements, and checked the results against IGoR. In a later analysis, hypergeometric tests were used to score TCR-TCR, TCR-HLA and TCR-CMV co-occurrence, with a repertoire-size bias correction applied to TCR pairs. False discovery rates were estimated in a later analysis by permuting HLA or CMV assignments 20 times. In a later analysis, co-occurring TCRs were grouped using DBSCAN, and TCRdist sequence similarity was added for clustering within HLA-allele-positive subsets. For co-occurrence clustering, repertoires with fewer than 30,000 or more than 120,000 public chains were excluded, along with roughly 5 repertoires with anomalous nucleotide sharing. TCRdb limited this immuneACCESS table to in-frame rearrangements with V and J called. A share of clones is missing; checked studies link under half to unresolved V genes, and the rest is unexplained. The V and J calls and clone size were taken over from that table, and D and trimming were inferred from the DNA. The sample contains 75,000 to 95,000 clones, over 50% of them found a single time. About 3.9% of the sample is taken by the ten largest.

The cysteine opens and the phenylalanine closes a CDR3 of 16 amino acids. Here the CDR3 DNA is all that survives: 48 bases in frame from base 1. Trimming leaves V shorter by 7 bases and J shorter by 8 bases, with the junction holding 11 bases beyond the gene matches. CDR1 is given as LNHDA and CDR2 as SQIVND, both from the germline V gene (reference sequence). The sequence links TRBV19 to TRBJ2-3, with 14 junctional bases fitting TRBD2. The sample consisted of PBMCs. The clonotype comes from a man aged 25 to 40 in good health and CMV-seronegative. The nucleotide sequence reads as follows: TGTGCCAGTAAGCCCGGGACTAGCGGGAGTAGGGGTACGCAGTATTTT. This sequence encodes CASKPGTSGSRGTQYF.